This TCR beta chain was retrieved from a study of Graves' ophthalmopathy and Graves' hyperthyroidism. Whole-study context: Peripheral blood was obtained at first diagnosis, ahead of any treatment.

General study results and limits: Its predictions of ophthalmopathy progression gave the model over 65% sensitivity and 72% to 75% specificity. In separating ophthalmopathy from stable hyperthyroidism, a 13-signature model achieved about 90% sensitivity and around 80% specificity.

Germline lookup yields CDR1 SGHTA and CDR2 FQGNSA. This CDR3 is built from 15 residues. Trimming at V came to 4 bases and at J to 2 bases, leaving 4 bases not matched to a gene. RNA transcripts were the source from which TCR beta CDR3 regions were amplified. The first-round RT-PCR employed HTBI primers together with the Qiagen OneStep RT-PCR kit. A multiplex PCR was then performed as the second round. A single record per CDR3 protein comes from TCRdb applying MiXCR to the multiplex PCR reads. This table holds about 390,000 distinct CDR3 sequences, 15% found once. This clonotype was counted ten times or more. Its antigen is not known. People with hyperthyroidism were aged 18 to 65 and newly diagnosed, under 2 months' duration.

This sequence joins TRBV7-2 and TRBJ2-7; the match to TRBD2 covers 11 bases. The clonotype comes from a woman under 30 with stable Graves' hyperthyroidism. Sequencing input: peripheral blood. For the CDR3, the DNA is TGTGCCAGCAGCTCTAGCGGGGGGACTGCCTACGAGCAGTACTTC. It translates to CASSSSGGTAYEQYF.